This T cell receptor beta chain was retrieved from a study of cytomegalovirus exposure and HLA in healthy donors. The study's findings and limits: Sequencing had likely introduced a cluster of highly shared sequence variants as an artifact. The Asian-associated ancestry cluster reportedly had fewer N-insertions than the approximately 670-donor mean in a later analysis. Later on, an analysis showed TCR association rates differing by HLA locus, with DRB1 the most and HLA-C the fewest. Later work showed greater clonal expansion in HLA-associated TCR beta chains than in equally common others.

Comments on this clone: The target antigen is unknown.

The CDR3 runs to 12 residues. The germline CDR1 and CDR2 sequences are GTSNPN and SVGIG (reference sequence). V lost 4 bases and J 5 bases, leaving 8 bases between the germline ends. The PCR contained 60 Vbeta and 13 Jbeta primers. TCRdb's table, derived via immunoSEQ multiplex PCR, lists solely in-frame clones and lacks some. The table lists 250,000 or so clones, around 90% of them singletons. Sequenced: PBMCs. The rearrangement joins TRBV30 to TRBJ2-2; no definite D call. The clonotype originates from a girl aged 2-9 years in good health and CMV-seronegative. The CDR3 DNA reads as TGTGCCTGGAAGCCCTCGACCGGGGAGCTGTTTTTT. Its protein is CAWKPSTGELFF. Using reference TRBV30 and TRBJ2-2 for the parts outside the CDR3, the full variable domain is SQTIHQWPATLVQPVGSPLSLECTVEGTSNPNLYWYRQAAGRGLQLLFYSVGIGQISSEVPQNLSASRPQDRQFILSSKKLLLSDSGFYLCAWKPSTGELFFGEGSRLTVL.